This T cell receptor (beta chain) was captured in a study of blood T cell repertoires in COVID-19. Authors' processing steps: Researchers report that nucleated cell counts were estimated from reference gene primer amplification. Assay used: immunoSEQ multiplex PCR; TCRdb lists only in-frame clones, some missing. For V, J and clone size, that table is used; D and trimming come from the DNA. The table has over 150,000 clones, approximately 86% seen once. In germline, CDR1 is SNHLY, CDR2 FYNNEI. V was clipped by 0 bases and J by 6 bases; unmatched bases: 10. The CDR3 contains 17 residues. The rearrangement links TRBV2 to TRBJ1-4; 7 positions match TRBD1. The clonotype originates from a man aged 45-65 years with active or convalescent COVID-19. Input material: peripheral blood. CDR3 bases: TGTGCCAGCAGTGAAGCCATAGGACCCGGGACAGATGAAAAACTGTTTTTT. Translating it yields CASSEAIGPGTDEKLFF.